Following are 3 T cell receptor beta chains from one sample sequenced in a study of CD8 T cells in ankylosing spondylitis. TCRdb reanalysed the 5' RACE reads using MiXCR and keeps one entry per CDR3 protein. Of some 140,000 distinct CDR3 sequences in the sample, just under 7.5% were seen once. Sequences were obtained from blood, either unsorted or a sorted T cell fraction (not recorded which). All receptors derive from a female donor with ankylosing spondylitis or in good health (not recorded which).

Many counts were recorded for this clonotype. This chain links TRBV10-3 with TRBJ1-2; D is undetermined. This CDR3 contains 13 residues. V lost 4 bases, J lost 6 bases, and 12 bases lay in between. CDR1 ENHRY and CDR2 SYGVKD come from the germline V gene. The CDR3 DNA reads TGTGCCATCAGTGTGACGGAGACTAATGGCTACACCTTC. Translating it yields CAISVTETNGYTF.

The table lists this clonotype with a few counts. The chain carries TRBV28 and TRBJ2-5; D possibly corresponds to TRBD2 (5 bases). Germline V gene data show CDR1 as MDHEN and CDR2 as SYDVKM. The V end lost 8 bases, the J end lost 3 bases, and 13 bases lay between the germline ends. The CDR3 sequence is 13 residues long. Here the CDR3 DNA reads TGTGCCAGCGCCATAGGAGGAGAAGAGACCCAGTACTTC. Translated: CASAIGGEETQYF.

This clonotype was counted at least ten times. The V gene is TRBV4-1, the J gene TRBJ1-2; 8 bases are shared with TRBD1. Per germline, CDR1 MGHRA and CDR2 YSYEKL. CDR3 size: 16 residues. V lost 2 bases to trimming and J lost 2 bases; unmatched junction nucleotides: 7. The CDR3 DNA sequence: TGCGCCAGCAGCCAATTTCCCAGGGGGCTGAACTATGGCTACACCTTC. It specifies CASSQFPRGLNYGYTF.